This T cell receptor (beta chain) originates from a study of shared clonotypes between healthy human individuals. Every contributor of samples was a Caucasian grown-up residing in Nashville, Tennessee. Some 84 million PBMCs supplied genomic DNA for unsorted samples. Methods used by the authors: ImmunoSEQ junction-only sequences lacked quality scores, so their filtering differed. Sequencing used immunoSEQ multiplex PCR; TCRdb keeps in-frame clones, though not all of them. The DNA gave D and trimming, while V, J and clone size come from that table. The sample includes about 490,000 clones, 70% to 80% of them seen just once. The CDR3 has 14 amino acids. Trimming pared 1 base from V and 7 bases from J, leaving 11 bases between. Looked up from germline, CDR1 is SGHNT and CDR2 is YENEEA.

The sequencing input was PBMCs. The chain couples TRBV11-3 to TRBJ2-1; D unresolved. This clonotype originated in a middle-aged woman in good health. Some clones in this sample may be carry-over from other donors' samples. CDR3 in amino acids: CASSLGADRNEQFF. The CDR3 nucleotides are TGTGCCAGCAGCTTAGGGGCAGACCGGAATGAGCAGTTCTTC.